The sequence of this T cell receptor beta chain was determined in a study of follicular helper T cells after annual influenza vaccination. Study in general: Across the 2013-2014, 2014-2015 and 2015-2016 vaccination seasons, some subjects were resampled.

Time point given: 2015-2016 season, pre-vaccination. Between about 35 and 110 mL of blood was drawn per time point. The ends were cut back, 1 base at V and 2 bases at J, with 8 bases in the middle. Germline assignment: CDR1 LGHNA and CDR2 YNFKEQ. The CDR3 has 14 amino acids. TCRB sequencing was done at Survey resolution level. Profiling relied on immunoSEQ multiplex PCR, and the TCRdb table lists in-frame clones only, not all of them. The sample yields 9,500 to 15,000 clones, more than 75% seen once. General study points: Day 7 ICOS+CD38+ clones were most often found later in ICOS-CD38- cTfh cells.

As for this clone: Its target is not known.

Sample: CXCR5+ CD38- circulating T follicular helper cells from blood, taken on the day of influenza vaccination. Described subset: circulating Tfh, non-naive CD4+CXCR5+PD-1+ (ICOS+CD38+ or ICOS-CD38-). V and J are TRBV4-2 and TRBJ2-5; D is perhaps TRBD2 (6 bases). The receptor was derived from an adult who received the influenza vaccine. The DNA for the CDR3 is TGTGCCAGCAGCCAAGCCGGGACTCAAGAGACCCAGTACTTC. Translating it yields CASSQAGTQETQYF.